This note documents a single T cell receptor (beta chain) sequence. The data belong to a study of blood T cell repertoires in COVID-19. Study context: PBMCs, B-cell-depleted T cells, or T cells provided the cDNA or gDNA that made up the material.

V lost 7 bases, J lost 1 base, and 8 bases lay in between. CDR3 size: 13 residues. Germline lookup yields CDR1 MNHEY and CDR2 SVGAGI. Profiled with immunoSEQ multiplex PCR; TCRdb holds only in-frame clones, not every one. Among over 200,000 clones listed, 80% to 90% were seen once. The sample was peripheral blood. The rearrangement uses TRBV6-5 and TRBJ1-5; D not resolved. This clonotype originated in a man younger than 45 who had recovered from COVID-19. The CDR3 DNA is TGTGCCAGCACCCAGGCGAGCAATCAGCCCCAGCATTTT. Encoded protein: CASTQASNQPQHF.